This is a list of T cell receptor beta chains from one sample in a study of cytomegalovirus exposure and HLA in healthy donors. TCRdb keeps only in-frame clones here, not all; method: immunoSEQ multiplex PCR. Of about 180,000 clones listed, approximately 84% are singletons. The sample taken for sequencing was PBMCs. The receptor source for this set is a girl under 18 in good health and CMV-seropositive. CDR3s include the opening cysteine and the closing phenylalanine or tryptophan. The D gene is left open where the match is weak. Clone size, where shown, is once, few, many, or a class for clones that have expanded.

size	D	V	J	CDR3	DNA
-	TRBD1	TRBV5-1	TRBJ2-3	CASSLYGTDTDTQYF	TGCGCCAGCAGCTTGTACGGGACAGACACAGATACGCAGTATTTT
-	TRBD2	TRBV5-4	TRBJ2-1	CASSLLLAGGYNEQFF	TGTGCCAGCAGCTTACTACTAGCGGGAGGCTACAATGAGCAGTTCTTC
-	-	TRBV18	TRBJ1-2	CASSPRGSSYGYTF	TGTGCCAGCTCACCTAGGGGTTCAAGCTATGGCTACACCTTC
-	TRBD1	TRBV7-9	TRBJ1-1	CASRTGFTEAFF	TGTGCCAGTAGGACAGGGTTCACTGAAGCTTTCTTT
-	-	TRBV5-4	TRBJ2-1	CASSYQGSYNEQFF	TGTGCCAGCAGCTACCAGGGCTCCTACAATGAGCAGTTCTTC
-	TRBD2	TRBV5-1	TRBJ2-7	CASSFAGGNYEQYF	TGCGCCAGCAGCTTCGCGGGGGGCAACTACGAGCAGTACTTC
-	TRBD1	TRBV5-4	TRBJ2-7	CASSLGQGKSGYEQYF	TGTGCCAGCAGCTTGGGACAGGGGAAGAGCGGCTACGAGCAGTACTTC
-	-	TRBV30	TRBJ1-1	CAWAGGAEAFF	TGTGCCTGGGCCGGGGGGGCTGAAGCTTTCTTT
few	TRBD1	TRBV7-9	TRBJ1-2	CASSSSVPGQAPGLYGYTF	TGTGCCAGCAGCTCTTCCGTCCCGGGACAGGCCCCGGGCCTCTATGGCTACACCTTC
-	TRBD2	TRBV29-1	TRBJ2-3	CSIRLAGGTDTQYF	TGCAGCATTAGACTAGCGGGCGGCACAGATACGCAGTATTTT
-	TRBD1	TRBV7-9	TRBJ1-2	CASSPSQTGPDGYTF	TGTGCCAGCAGCCCAAGCCAGACAGGGCCCGATGGCTACACCTTC
-	TRBD1	TRBV7-2	TRBJ2-3	CASSTRQGAVDTQYF	TGTGCCAGCAGCACACGCCAGGGGGCTGTGGATACGCAGTATTTT
-	TRBD2	TRBV5-1	TRBJ2-7	CASSLIGTSGYYEQYF	TGCGCCAGCAGCTTAATAGGGACTAGCGGTTATTACGAGCAGTACTTC
-	-	TRBV2	TRBJ1-1	CASSERGTIYLF	TGTGCCAGCAGTGAACGTGGGACAATATACCTCTTT
-	-	TRBV19	TRBJ2-2	CASSIKLDSGELFF	TGTGCCAGTAGTATAAAGTTGGACAGCGGGGAGCTGTTTTTT
-	-	TRBV5-6	TRBJ2-7	CASSVSYEQYF	TGTGCCAGCAGCGTATCCTACGAGCAGTACTTC
-	TRBD2	TRBV10-3	TRBJ2-1	CAISESAGGPDDEQFF	TGTGCCATCAGTGAGTCGGCGGGAGGGCCGGATGATGAGCAGTTCTTC
-	-	TRBV4-3	TRBJ2-7	CASSRLGSQGEQYF	TGCGCCAGCAGCCGGCTCGGTTCCCAGGGGGAGCAGTACTTC
-	-	TRBV6-5	TRBJ2-3	CASSTQVWGTDTQYF	TGTGCCAGCAGTACCCAGGTATGGGGCACAGATACGCAGTATTTT
-	-	TRBV7-2	TRBJ2-1	CASSLASVTYNEQFF	TGTGCCAGCAGCTTAGCGAGCGTAACCTACAATGAGCAGTTCTTC
-	-	TRBV27	TRBJ1-1	CASSLSGTVGATEAFF	TGTGCCAGCAGTTTATCGGGGACTGTTGGCGCCACTGAAGCTTTCTTT
-	TRBD1	TRBV18	TRBJ2-2	CASSPPTGEELFF	TGTGCCAGCTCACCACCAACAGGGGAAGAGCTGTTTTTT
-	TRBD1	TRBV2	TRBJ2-7	CASSPGTGWYEQYF	TGTGCCAGCAGTCCGGGGACAGGGTGGTACGAGCAGTACTTC
-	-	TRBV5-4	TRBJ2-3	CASSLGGTDTQYF	TGTGCCAGCAGCTTGGGCGGTACAGATACGCAGTATTTT
once	TRBD2	TRBV6-4	TRBJ2-3	CASSDGTSGTDTQYF	TGTGCCAGCAGTGACGGGACTAGCGGGACAGATACGCAGTATTTT
-	TRBD1	TRBV30	TRBJ2-7	CAWGGQGAREQYF	TGTGCCTGGGGCGGACAGGGGGCTAGGGAGCAGTACTTC
-	TRBD2	TRBV7-8	TRBJ2-5	CASSTLAGEGETQYF	TGTGCCAGCAGCACGCTAGCGGGAGAGGGAGAGACCCAGTACTTC
-	TRBD1	TRBV7-9	TRBJ2-2	CASSLGQGIGELFF	TGTGCCAGCAGCTTAGGACAGGGGATCGGGGAGCTGTTTTTT
-	-	TRBV7-7	TRBJ2-2	CASSLVSLASTGELFF	TGTGCCAGCAGCTTAGTTAGTCTAGCCTCCACCGGGGAGCTGTTTTTT
-	-	TRBV6-6	TRBJ1-3	CASREQRNSGNTIYF	TGTGCCAGCAGGGAGCAAAGGAACTCTGGAAACACCATATATTTT
-	-	TRBV6-1	TRBJ2-3	CASSDRASTDTQYF	TGTGCCAGCAGTGACAGGGCTAGCACAGATACGCAGTATTTT
-	-	TRBV5-1	TRBJ2-1	CASSSLTSLRDEQFF	TGCGCCAGCAGCTCCTTGACTAGTTTAAGAGATGAGCAGTTCTTC
once	-	TRBV30	TRBJ2-3	CACFRDSDTQYF	TGTGCCTGCTTCAGGGATTCAGATACGCAGTATTTT
-	-	TRBV7-9	TRBJ1-2	CASSLVDRRFYGYTF	TGTGCCAGCAGCTTAGTAGACAGGCGGTTCTATGGCTACACCTTC
-	-	TRBV6-5	TRBJ2-6	CASSPTASILLTF	TGTGCCAGCAGTCCGACAGCCTCCATCCTCCTGACTTTC
few	-	TRBV5-8	TRBJ1-4	CASSLVSHAGKLFF	TGTGCCAGCAGCTTGGTATCCCACGCCGGAAAACTGTTTTTT
-	TRBD2	TRBV5-4	TRBJ2-7	CASSDRLAGPLEQYF	TGTGCCAGCAGCGACCGACTAGCGGGCCCCCTCGAGCAGTACTTC
-	TRBD1	TRBV9	TRBJ2-7	CASSVGGQGLYEQYF	TGTGCCAGCAGCGTAGGGGGACAGGGGTTATACGAGCAGTACTTC
-	-	TRBV12-5	TRBJ2-7	CASGFGGGSYEQYF	TGTGCTAGTGGCTTCGGAGGAGGGTCCTACGAGCAGTACTTC
-	TRBD1	TRBV7-6	TRBJ2-1	CASSSGAGTGTGEQFF	TGTGCCAGCAGCTCGGGGGCCGGGACAGGGACGGGTGAGCAGTTCTTC
once	TRBD2	TRBV5-6	TRBJ2-1	CASRLVAGEKNEQFF	TGTGCCAGCAGACTAGTAGCGGGAGAAAAAAATGAGCAGTTCTTC
-	TRBD1	TRBV5-1	TRBJ2-1	CASSLESGTVVEQFF	TGCGCCAGCAGCCTGGAGTCCGGGACAGTGGTTGAGCAGTTCTTC
few	TRBD2	TRBV5-1	TRBJ2-7	CASSYLADSYEQYF	TGCGCCAGCAGCTACCTAGCGGATTCCTACGAGCAGTACTTC
-	-	TRBV19	TRBJ2-7	CASSPTGIYYEQYF	TGTGCCAGTAGCCCGACAGGAATCTATTACGAGCAGTACTTC
-	-	TRBV7-3	TRBJ2-5	CASSSPSFPETQYF	TGTGCCAGCAGCTCGCCTAGCTTTCCAGAGACCCAGTACTTC
-	-	TRBV5-1	TRBJ2-3	CASSISGLNTQYF	TGCGCCAGCAGCATTTCAGGGTTAAATACGCAGTATTTT
few	-	TRBV12-5	TRBJ1-1	CASGLRVMNTEAFF	TGTGCTAGTGGCCTACGGGTAATGAACACTGAAGCTTTCTTT
-	TRBD1	TRBV2	TRBJ2-4	CASRAGTGSLSAKNIQYF	TGTGCCAGCAGGGCCGGGACAGGGTCGTTGAGCGCCAAAAACATTCAGTACTTC
-	-	TRBV5-6	TRBJ1-1	CASSPIYRTAINTEAFF	TGTGCCAGCAGCCCAATTTACCGGACAGCGATTAACACTGAAGCTTTCTTT
-	-	TRBV7-9	TRBJ1-5	CASSVDEREPQHF	TGTGCCAGCAGCGTAGATGAGCGTGAGCCCCAGCATTTT
-	TRBD2	TRBV10-1	TRBJ2-1	CASSPSGGVGKEQFF	TGCGCCAGCAGTCCAAGTGGGGGGGTCGGGAAAGAGCAGTTCTTC
-	-	TRBV2	TRBJ2-1	CASRESEAYNEQFF	TGTGCCAGCAGGGAAAGCGAGGCCTACAATGAGCAGTTCTTC
few	TRBD2	TRBV19	TRBJ2-2	CASSPSGTRGTGELFF	TGTGCCAGTAGTCCCTCCGGGACTAGGGGCACCGGGGAGCTGTTTTTT
-	-	TRBV19	TRBJ1-1	CASSILRRDMNTEAFF	TGTGCCAGTAGTATTCTACGCCGGGACATGAACACTGAAGCTTTCTTT